A single T cell receptor (beta chain) is shown here with its context. Its antigen is unidentified. The record originates from a study of glioma-infiltrating T cells after dendritic cell vaccination. As for the study in general: Samples are from glioblastoma patients in Phase I and II dendritic cell vaccine trials. Treatment, given 2003 to 2012, was autologous tumor lysate-pulsed dendritic cell vaccination. Broader study findings: TCR clonality showed no direct relationship with survival.

The CDR3 runs to 18 residues. Germline V CDR1 and CDR2: LNHDA, SQIVND (reference sequence). The V end was cut by 4 bases, the J end by 7 bases, with 26 bases between. Method: immunoSEQ multiplex PCR; TCRdb's copy keeps in-frame clones and lacks some. The table records a few thousand clones, 93% of them present only once. This receptor was taken from a human donor with glioblastoma. This material consisted of blood, taken before dendritic cell vaccination. The genes are TRBV19 and TRBJ1-5, with TRBD1 as a possible D gene (5 bases). The CDR3 region is CASSTLGLVPFRGQPQHF. In nucleotides, the CDR3 is TGTGCCAGTAGTACCCTGGGACTTGTCCCCTTTAGAGGGCAGCCCCAGCATTTT.